This is a list of T cell receptor beta chains from one sample in a study of blood T cell repertoires in COVID-19. The repertoire was sequenced with immunoSEQ multiplex PCR; TCRdb's copy has only in-frame clones and lacks some. The sample includes 95,000 to 130,000 clones, 75% to 90% seen only once; the top ten take around 2%. The specimen sequenced was peripheral blood. These receptors originate from a man aged 25 to 40 with acute or convalescent COVID-19. Both conserved end residues are part of each CDR3. A D gene is named only where the DNA matches it firmly. The size of a clone is reported for some rows only, either as once, few or many, or as a class for expanded clones.

TRBJ1-5 | NA | NA | TRBV7-9 | CASSPSGPGNQPQHF | TGTGCCAGCAGCCCCTCGGGTCCCGGCAATCAGCCCCAGCATTTT
TRBJ2-2 | NA | TRBD2 | TRBV5-4 | CASSGPPLAGGYTGELFF | TGTGCCAGCAGCGGCCCCCCTCTAGCGGGGGGGTACACCGGGGAGCTGTTTTTT
TRBJ2-3 | NA | TRBD1 | TRBV4-3 | CASSPAGTGSTDTQYF | TGCGCCAGCAGCCCCGCCGGGACAGGGTCCACAGATACGCAGTATTTT
TRBJ1-6 | NA | NA | TRBV4-2 | CASSQEGHRSYNSPLHF | TGTGCCAGCAGCCAAGAGGGACATAGGTCTTATAATTCACCCCTCCACTTT
TRBJ1-6 | NA | TRBD1 | TRBV2 | CASSTGDSPLHF | TGTGCCAGCAGTACAGGGGATTCACCCCTCCACTTT
TRBJ2-1 | NA | TRBD1 | TRBV29-1 | CSVEGGTGISYNEQFF | TGCAGCGTTGAAGGCGGGACAGGCATCTCCTACAATGAGCAGTTCTTC
TRBJ1-5 | NA | NA | TRBV18 | CASSPGGKGGQPQHF | TGTGCCAGCTCACCCGGCGGGAAGGGAGGTCAGCCCCAGCATTTT
TRBJ1-4 | few | NA | TRBV27 | CASRRRPAEKLFF | TGTGCCAGCAGGAGGCGGCCGGCGGAAAAACTGTTTTTT
TRBJ1-2 | NA | NA | TRBV5-1 | CASSPYPTAHYGYTF | TGCGCCAGCAGTCCCTACCCGACAGCCCACTATGGCTACACCTTC
TRBJ1-1 | NA | TRBD1 | TRBV11-2 | CASSPSPPGGSEAFF | TGTGCCAGCAGCCCCAGCCCGCCAGGGGGCTCTGAAGCTTTCTTT
TRBJ1-1 | NA | NA | TRBV5-1 | CASSFELQNTEAFF | TGCGCCAGCAGCTTTGAACTGCAGAACACTGAAGCTTTCTTT
TRBJ1-6 | NA | TRBD1 | TRBV7-9 | CASSKSTGTGRFGSYNSPLHF | TGTGCCAGCAGCAAGAGCACCGGGACAGGGCGGTTTGGCTCCTATAATTCACCCCTCCACTTT
TRBJ2-1 | NA | TRBD2 | TRBV11-2 | CASSLSGGAYNEQFF | TGTGCCAGTAGTTTGAGCGGGGGTGCCTACAATGAGCAGTTCTTC
TRBJ2-1 | once | TRBD2 | TRBV2 | CASSEALLAGGPPYNEQFF | TGTGCCAGCAGTGAAGCGCTTCTAGCGGGAGGCCCGCCCTACAATGAGCAGTTCTTC
TRBJ1-2 | NA | NA | TRBV5-1 | CASGPGTSNYGYTF | TGCGCCAGCGGTCCCGGGACTTCGAACTATGGCTACACCTTC
TRBJ1-4 | NA | NA | TRBV9 | CASSLDQGIAEKLFF | TGTGCCAGCAGTCTCGACCAGGGGATTGCGGAAAAACTGTTTTTT
TRBJ1-3 | few | NA | TRBV3-1/TRBV3-2 | CASSDRDNGNTIYF | TGTGCCAGCAGCGACCGGGACAATGGAAACACCATATATTTT
TRBJ1-1 | NA | NA | TRBV12-3/TRBV12-4 | CASSPGTWNAFF | TGTGCCAGCAGCCCCGGGACATGGAATGCTTTCTTT
TRBJ1-3 | NA | NA | TRBV30 | CAWSSTYGNTIYF | TGTGCCTGGAGTTCCACTTACGGAAACACCATATATTTT